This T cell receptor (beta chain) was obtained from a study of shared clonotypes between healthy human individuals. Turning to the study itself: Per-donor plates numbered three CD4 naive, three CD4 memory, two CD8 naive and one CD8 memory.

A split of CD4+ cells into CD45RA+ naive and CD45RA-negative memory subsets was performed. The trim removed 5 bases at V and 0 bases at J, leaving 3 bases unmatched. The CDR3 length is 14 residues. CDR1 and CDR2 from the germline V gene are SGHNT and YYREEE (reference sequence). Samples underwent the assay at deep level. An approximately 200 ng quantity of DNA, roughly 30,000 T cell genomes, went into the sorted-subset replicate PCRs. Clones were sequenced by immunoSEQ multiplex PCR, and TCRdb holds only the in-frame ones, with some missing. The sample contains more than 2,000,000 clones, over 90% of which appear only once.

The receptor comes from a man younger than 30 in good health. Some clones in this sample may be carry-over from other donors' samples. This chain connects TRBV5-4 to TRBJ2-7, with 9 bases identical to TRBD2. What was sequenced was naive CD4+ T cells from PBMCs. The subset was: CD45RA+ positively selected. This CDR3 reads CASRVSGSSYEQYF. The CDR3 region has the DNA TGTGCCAGCAGGGTTAGCGGGAGCTCCTACGAGCAGTACTTC.